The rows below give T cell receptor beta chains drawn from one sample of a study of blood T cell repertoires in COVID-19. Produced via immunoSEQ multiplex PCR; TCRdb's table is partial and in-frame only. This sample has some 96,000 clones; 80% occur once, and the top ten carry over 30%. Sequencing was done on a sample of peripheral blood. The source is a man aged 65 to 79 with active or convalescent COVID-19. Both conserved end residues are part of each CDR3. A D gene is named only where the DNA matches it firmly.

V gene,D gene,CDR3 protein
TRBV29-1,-,CSVRGTEAFF
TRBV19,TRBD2,CASSRSGRAYNEQFF
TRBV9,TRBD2,CASSVELAGRHEQYF
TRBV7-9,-,CASSTGAYEQYF
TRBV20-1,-,CSASEGSYSSTDTQYF
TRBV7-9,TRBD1,CASSFRTGVQETQYF
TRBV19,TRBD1,CASSIEGGRGYTF
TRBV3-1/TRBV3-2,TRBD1,CASSRVARGPYNEQFF
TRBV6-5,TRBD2,CASSILAGGEQFF
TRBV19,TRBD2,CASSPSGRPTYNEQFF
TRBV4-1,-,CASSSHSNSNQPQHF
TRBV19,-,CASSIAGSQAFF
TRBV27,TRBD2,CASSSRLAGAVETQYF
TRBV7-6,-,CASSSPHEQFF
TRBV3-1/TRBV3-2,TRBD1,CASSQVTGGGNTIYF
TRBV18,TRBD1,CASSPLTGGTSTDTQYF
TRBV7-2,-,CASSLDSLNQPQHF